Listed here are 23 T cell receptor beta chains from one sample, sequenced in a study of blood T cell repertoires in COVID-19. Measured with immunoSEQ multiplex PCR; TCRdb has only the in-frame clones, and not every one. The sample lists about 270,000 clones; approximately 90% were seen once. Sequencing was done on a sample of PBMCs or T cells enriched from blood (not recorded which). The receptor set was obtained from a man aged 40-50 years who had been exposed to COVID-19.

The V and J genes are TRBV9 and TRBJ1-6; the match to TRBD1 covers 9 bases. J gave up 3 bases and V 6 bases, and 13 bases lay outside the gene matches. The CDR3 contains 18 residues. In germline, CDR1 is SGDLS, CDR2 YYNGEE. CDR3 sequence: CASTPQGDRVYYNSPLHF. The DNA for the CDR3 is TGTGCCAGCACACCCCAGGGGGACAGGGTTTACTATAATTCACCCCTCCACTTT.

The V and J genes are TRBV10-1 and TRBJ1-3, with D maybe TRBD1 (6 bases). Trimming left V 0 bases short and J 0 bases short, with 9 bases between. CDR1 is WNHNN, CDR2 SYGVQD, per germline (reference sequence). There are 16 residues in the CDR3. The CDR3 is CASSESQGSSGNTIYF. CDR3 nucleotides: TGCGCCAGCAGTGAGTCGCAGGGGAGCTCTGGAAACACCATATATTTT.

V is TRBV20-1 and J is TRBJ1-6; 7 bases match TRBD1. V was clipped by 3 bases and J by 7 bases; unmatched bases: 12. Per the germline V gene, CDR1 is DFQATT and CDR2 is SNEGSKA (reference sequence). This CDR3 comprises 16 residues. The CDR3 loop is CSASTPRTGRNSPLHF. Here the CDR3 DNA reads TGCAGTGCTAGTACCCCTCGGACAGGAAGGAATTCACCCCTCCACTTT.

The rearrangement uses TRBV6-5 and TRBJ2-2; 7 bases are a match to TRBD2. Germline assignment: CDR1 MNHEY and CDR2 SVGAGI. J gave up 3 bases and V 6 bases, and 1 base lay outside the gene matches. This CDR3 spans 13 amino acids. CDR3 amino acids: CASRSGDTGELFF. The CDR3, as DNA: TGTGCCAGCAGAAGCGGGGACACCGGGGAGCTGTTTTTT.

The chain couples TRBV20-1 to TRBJ2-7; tentative D call: TRBD2 (5 bases). Trimming took 3 bases from V and 2 from J, leaving 14 bases between them. Per the germline V gene, CDR1 is DFQATT and CDR2 is SNEGSKA (reference sequence). CDR3 size: 14 residues. CDR3 in amino acids: CSASSPRDPYEQYF. CDR3 coding DNA: TGCAGTGCTAGTTCCCCTCGGGATCCCTACGAGCAGTACTTC.

The J gene is TRBJ2-1, the V gene TRBV11-3; 7 positions agree with TRBD2. In germline, CDR1 is SGHNT, CDR2 YENEEA. V lost 1 base to trimming and J lost 7 bases; unmatched junction nucleotides: 7. The CDR3 covers 15 residues. The CDR3 sequence is CASSLAGGRGNEQFF. In DNA, the CDR3 is TGTGCCAGCAGCTTAGCGGGCGGGAGAGGGAATGAGCAGTTCTTC. Full variable domain (missing parts from reference TRBV11-3 and TRBJ2-1): EAGVVQSPRYKIIEKKQPVAFWCNPISGHNTLYWYLQNLGQGPELLIRYENEEAVDDSQLPKDRFSAERLKGVDSTLKIQPAELGDSAVYLCASSLAGGRGNEQFFGPGTRLTVL.

For this clone: Other DNA sequences in this specimen translate into the identical CDR3. The V gene is TRBV28, the J gene TRBJ1-2; no clear D gene. V lost 2 bases and J 4 bases, leaving 11 bases between the germline ends. CDR3 size: 14 residues. CDR1 is MDHEN and CDR2 is SYDVKM in the germline V gene. CDR3 sequence (DNA): TGTGCCAGCAGTTTACAAGGAGGTACCTATGGCTACACCTTC. It yields the protein CASSLQGGTYGYTF.

The rearrangement links TRBV19 to TRBJ2-3; D is possibly TRBD2 (7 bases). V was shortened by 3 bases and J by 4 bases, with 17 bases between the two germline ends. The CDR3 totals 16 residues. Germline values: CDR1 LNHDA, CDR2 SQIVND (reference sequence). This chain's CDR3 is CASSIGGGLGADTQYF. The CDR3 coding sequence is TGTGCCAGTAGTATCGGCGGGGGCCTTGGCGCAGATACGCAGTATTTT.

V usage is TRBV15 and J usage is TRBJ2-2; perhaps TRBD1 as D (6 bases). The germline gives CDR1 LNHNV, CDR2 YYDKDF (reference sequence). The CDR3 has 17 residues. V gave up 0 bases and J gave up 6 bases, with 17 bases separating them. The CDR3 DNA is TGTGCCACCAGCAGAGATCTTCTCAGGGGTTTAGCCGGGGAGCTGTTTTTT. It is translated as CATSRDLLRGLAGELFF.

The chain joins TRBV7-3 to TRBJ2-7; TRBD1 matches at 7 bases. The CDR3 has 13 residues. CDR1 is SGHTA and CDR2 is FQGTGA in the germline V gene. V lost 4 bases to trimming and J lost 4 bases; unmatched junction nucleotides: 4. The CDR3 protein is CASSSGQEYEQYF. The CDR3 nucleotides read TGTGCCAGCAGCTCAGGACAGGAGTACGAGCAGTACTTC.

This clone showed up just once. V gene TRBV2 combines with J gene TRBJ1-4, with 9 bases lining up with TRBD1. From germline, CDR1 is SNHLY and CDR2 FYNNEI. There are 16 residues in the CDR3. The V gene end was trimmed by 4 bases and the J gene end by 8 bases; junction bases not matched to a gene: 11. The CDR3 DNA sequence: TGTGCCAGCAGTGCGCGGCTCGGGACAGGGCGAGAAAAACTGTTTTTT. Amino acids: CASSARLGTGREKLFF. The full variable domain, its missing parts supplied by reference TRBV2 and TRBJ1-4, is EPEVTQTPSHQVTQMGQEVILRCVPISNHLYFYWYRQILGQKVEFLVSFYNNEISEKSEIFDDQFSVERPDGSNFTLKIRSTKLEDSAMYFCASSARLGTGREKLFFGSGTQLSVL.

This sequence joins TRBV5-1 and TRBJ2-3, with D perhaps matching TRBD1 (7 bases). The V end lost 0 bases, the J end lost 3 bases, and 17 bases lay between the germline ends. The CDR3 is made up of 17 amino acids. Germline-derived CDR1 and CDR2 are SGHRS and YFSETQ. The CDR3, as DNA: TGCGCCAGCAGCTTGGTAGGAGGGGGCTCGGTAACAGATACGCAGTATTTT. It encodes CASSLVGGGSVTDTQYF.

The V and J genes are TRBV28 and TRBJ2-1; no definite D call. The CDR3 consists of 15 residues. The V end was cut by 1 base, the J end by 2 bases, with 9 bases between. In germline, CDR1 is MDHEN, CDR2 SYDVKM. CDR3 protein: CASSLLAEAYNEQFF. The CDR3 DNA reads TGTGCCAGCAGTTTATTAGCTGAAGCCTACAATGAGCAGTTCTTC.

The chain is built from TRBV7-3 and TRBJ2-1, with 7 bases aligning to TRBD2. Germline lookup yields CDR1 SGHTA and CDR2 FQGTGA. J lost 8 bases, V lost 5 bases, and 12 bases had no gene match. The length of the CDR3 is 15 residues. The CDR3 sequence: CASSPTAGVVHEQFF. The CDR3 DNA follows: TGTGCCAGCAGCCCCACGGCGGGAGTAGTACATGAGCAGTTCTTC.

J is TRBJ1-2 and V is TRBV5-6; possible D gene TRBD1, 6 bases. This CDR3 region has 15 residues. V lost 0 bases and J lost 4, with 13 bases in between. Germline assignment: CDR1 SGHDT and CDR2 YYEEEE. CDR3 in amino acids: CASSLGSPGAYGYTF. CDR3 coding DNA: TGTGCCAGCAGCTTGGGGTCTCCAGGGGCCTATGGCTACACCTTC.

The chain uses TRBV11-2 and TRBJ2-7; TRBD1 matches 11 bases. The V and J ends lost 3 bases and 6 bases, in that order; junction bases with no gene match: 4. Germline CDR1 is SGHAT and CDR2 is FQNNGV. This CDR3 has 14 amino acids. The CDR3: CASSLTGTGGEQYF. The CDR3 DNA sequence: TGTGCCAGCAGCTTGACCGGGACAGGGGGCGAGCAGTACTTC.

The rearrangement links TRBV2 to TRBJ1-2; maybe TRBD1 (6 bases). The CDR3 runs 13 residues. V lost 7 bases and J lost 8, with 17 bases in between. The germline V gene has CDR1 SNHLY and CDR2 FYNNEI. The CDR3 DNA reads as TGTGCCAGCAATGACAGGCCGGAGGGAGGCTACACCTTC. It encodes CASNDRPEGGYTF.

The V call is TRBV9, the J call TRBJ2-2, with D possibly matching TRBD2 (6 bases). Germline loops: CDR1 SGDLS, CDR2 YYNGEE. Trimming left V 3 bases short and J 5 bases short, with 11 bases between. CDR3 length: 14 amino acids. The CDR3 DNA sequence: TGTGCCAGCAGCGCCGGGAGAAGGACCGGGGAGCTGTTTTTT. Its translation: CASSAGRRTGELFF.

The V call is TRBV5-1, the J call TRBJ2-1; 7 bases map to TRBD2. V lost 2 bases to trimming and J lost 10 bases; unmatched junction nucleotides: 9. This CDR3 is built from 14 residues. CDR1 SGHRS and CDR2 YFSETQ come from the germline V gene. The CDR3 loop is CASSLAGKVGEQFF. As DNA, the CDR3 is TGCGCCAGCAGCTTAGCGGGGAAGGTCGGGGAGCAGTTCTTC. The variable domain in full, completed from reference TRBV5-1 and TRBJ2-1, reads KAGVTQTPRYLIKTRGQQVTLSCSPISGHRSVSWYQQTPGQGLQFLFEYFSETQRNKGNFPGRFSGRQFSNSRSEMNVSTLELGDSALYLCASSLAGKVGEQFFGPGTRLTVL.

The gene calls are TRBV7-9 and TRBJ2-2; 15 nucleotides line up with TRBD2. V was clipped by 4 bases and J by 4 bases; unmatched bases: 10. Germline V lookup: CDR1 SEHNR, CDR2 FQNEAQ (reference sequence). The CDR3 runs to 19 residues. The CDR3 reads CASSSPDRTSGRGTGELFF. As DNA, the CDR3 is TGTGCCAGCAGCTCCCCCGACCGGACTAGCGGGAGGGGCACCGGGGAGCTGTTTTTT.

The genes are TRBV15 and TRBJ1-3; D remains ambiguous. V gave up 0 bases and J gave up 1 base, with 7 bases separating them. The CDR3 contains 15 residues. Germline CDR1 is LNHNV and CDR2 is YYDKDF (reference sequence). In DNA form, the CDR3 reads TGTGCCACCAGCAGAGACGCAGGATCTGGAAACACCATATATTTT. Amino acids: CATSRDAGSGNTIYF.

This clone came up once. The V and J genes are TRBV19 and TRBJ2-1; D uncertain. The CDR3 length is 13 residues. Trimming took 3 bases from V and 5 from J, leaving 8 bases between them. Germline CDR1 reads LNHDA; CDR2 reads SQIVND (reference sequence). In DNA, the CDR3 is TGTGCCAGTAGTATGTCTAATAACAATGAGCAGTTCTTC. It specifies CASSMSNNNEQFF.

This chain joins TRBV29-1 and TRBJ2-3; D is ambiguous. CDR1 is SQVTM, CDR2 ANQGSEA, per germline. V lost 0 bases and J 2 bases, leaving 15 bases between the germline ends. The CDR3 is made up of 16 amino acids. CDR3 protein: CSVEDRVLVPTDTQYF. The CDR3 DNA follows: TGCAGCGTTGAAGATCGGGTCCTCGTACCCACAGATACGCAGTATTTT.